These 32 T cell receptor beta chains were all obtained from the same sample, sequenced in a study of response to subunit inactivated influenza vaccine. From the RT-PCR reads, TCRdb called clonotypes with MiXCR, one entry per CDR3 protein. Here the sample spans about 480,000 distinct CDR3 sequences, less than 30% being singletons. The specimen comprised CD4+ T cells sorted from PBMCs, sampled 5 days after vaccination. The source is a man aged 45 to 65 who received an inactivated influenza vaccine.

This clonotype occurred a few times. The genes are TRBV9 and TRBJ2-2; TRBD1 agrees at 11 bases. The CDR3 totals 15 residues. With 1 base clipped from V and 6 bases from J, the junction kept 2 bases outside the gene matches. Germline CDR1 reads SGDLS; CDR2 reads YYNGEE. This CDR3 reads CASSVRTGGSGELFF. The CDR3 DNA sequence: TGTGCCAGCAGCGTACGGACAGGGGGCTCCGGGGAGCTGTTTTTT.

This clonotype was found a few times. The V call is TRBV28, the J call TRBJ2-5, with D tentatively TRBD1 (5 bases). This CDR3 has 13 amino acids. Germline CDR1 is MDHEN and CDR2 is SYDVKM. V gave up 6 bases and J gave up 4 bases, with 12 bases separating them. Written as DNA, the CDR3 is TGTGCCAGCAGCGACCGCAGGGTAGAGACCCAGTACTTC. It translates to CASSDRRVETQYF. Based on the CDR3 plus reference TRBV28 and TRBJ2-5, the full variable domain is DVKVTQSSRYLVKRTGEKVFLECVQDMDHENMFWYRQDPGLGLRLIYFSYDVKMKEKGDIPEGYSVSREKKERFSLILESASTNQTSMYLCASSDRRVETQYFGPGTRLLVL.

This clonotype was counted many times. This rearrangement joins TRBV12-3 or TRBV12-4 to TRBJ2-7; D is possibly TRBD1 (6 bases). The CDR3 runs 13 residues. The germline V and J ends were trimmed by 1 base and 5 bases, with 9 bases remaining between them. The CDR3 nucleotides read TGTGCCAGCAGTTTAGACAGGGCCAACGAGCAGTACTTC. Protein product: CASSLDRANEQYF.

This clonotype was seen a handful of times. The genes are TRBV5-1 and TRBJ2-1; D is possibly TRBD2 (6 bases). Trimming cost V 0 bases and J 0 bases, with 7 bases left between them. CDR3 length: 15 residues. Per the germline V gene, CDR1 is SGHRS and CDR2 is YFSETQ. The CDR3 nucleotides are TGCGCCAGCAGCTTGGCGGGAGACTCCTACAATGAGCAGTTCTTC. Translated, it gives CASSLAGDSYNEQFF.

The chain uses TRBV20-1 and TRBJ2-1; 8 bases agree with TRBD2. After removal of 6 bases from V and 9 bases from J, the junction contained 13 bases not matched to a gene. The CDR3 runs to 14 residues. In germline, CDR1 is DFQATT, CDR2 SNEGSKA (reference sequence). Here the CDR3 DNA reads TGCAGTGCGTACCGGGCGGGAGGCGGGAGTGAGCAGTTCTTC. This codes for CSAYRAGGGSEQFF.

The chain links TRBV7-6 to TRBJ2-1; D unresolved. The germline gives CDR1 SGHVS, CDR2 FNYEAQ. CDR3 length: 16 residues. V was clipped by 0 bases and J by 0 bases, with 9 bases between them. The CDR3 DNA reads as TGTGCCAGCAGCTTAGCGTGGCGCAGCTCCTACAATGAGCAGTTCTTC. This codes for CASSLAWRSSYNEQFF.

This clonotype was counted a few times. This sequence joins TRBV7-6 and TRBJ1-5; no clear D gene. The CDR3 has 13 amino acids. The germline V gene has CDR1 SGHVS and CDR2 FNYEAQ. Deletions cut 2 bases from V and 7 bases from J, with 9 bases between. The CDR3 DNA is TGTGCCAGCAGCTTAACTCGGACCCAGCCCCAGCATTTT. Translated: CASSLTRTQPQHF.

This clonotype was seen more than once but under ten times. The rearrangement uses TRBV29-1 and TRBJ2-7, with TRBD2 matching 7 bases. The CDR3 loop spans 17 amino acids. J lost 4 bases, V lost 5 bases, and 20 bases had no gene match. The germline CDR1 and CDR2 sequences are SQVTM and ANQGSEA. Here the CDR3 reads CSVIIRTAGTTDYEQYF. As DNA, the CDR3 is TGCAGCGTTATAATCAGGACGGCCGGGACTACTGATTACGAGCAGTACTTC.

This clonotype occurred a few times. The chain links TRBV12-3 or TRBV12-4 to TRBJ2-2; D is possibly TRBD1 (6 bases). The germline V and J ends were trimmed by 5 bases and 5 bases, with 15 bases remaining between them. The CDR3 length is 15 residues. CDR3 sequence: CASSLRQVKTGELFF. CDR3 bases: TGTGCCAGCAGTCTGAGACAGGTGAAGACCGGGGAGCTGTTTTTT.

V and J are TRBV28 and TRBJ2-7, with a weak D call TRBD1 (5 bases). The germline V gene encodes CDR1 MDHEN and CDR2 SYDVKM. V lost 3 bases and J 4 bases, leaving 16 bases between the germline ends. The CDR3 loop spans 15 amino acids. Written as DNA, the CDR3 is TGTGCCAGCAGTTTCTTGGTGGGGCTGATGTACGAGCAGTACTTC. It encodes CASSFLVGLMYEQYF.

Ten or more counts support this clonotype. The rearrangement links TRBV20-1 to TRBJ2-2; TRBD2 agrees at 14 bases. The CDR3 sequence is 15 residues long. CDR1 is DFQATT, CDR2 SNEGSKA, per germline (reference sequence). V dropped 4 bases and J dropped 6; count of bases not matched to a gene: 4. CDR3 amino acids: CSAISGLAGAGELFF. The CDR3 nucleotides read TGCAGTGCTATCTCGGGACTAGCGGGAGCCGGGGAGCTGTTTTTT.

In this sample, this clonotype turned up a few times. The rearrangement links TRBV14 to TRBJ2-1, with D tentatively TRBD1 (5 bases). The CDR3 extends over 12 amino acids. CDR1 SGHDN and CDR2 FVKESK come from the germline V gene. Trimming took off 4 bases at V and 8 bases at J, with 9 bases between the two ends. CDR3 DNA: TGTGCCAGCAGCCCCCAGGGCCATGAGCAGTTCTTC. Protein sequence: CASSPQGHEQFF.

This clonotype was detected only a few times. J is TRBJ2-7 and V is TRBV28, with D possibly TRBD1 on 5 matching bases. The CDR3 is 12 residues long. The germline V gene has CDR1 MDHEN and CDR2 SYDVKM. Trimming shortened V by 7 bases and J by 2 bases, and 9 bases separated the two germline ends. DNA for the CDR3: TGTGCCAGCAAGGACACCACCTACGAGCAGTACTTC. It is translated as CASKDTTYEQYF.

This clonotype appeared a few times. The rearrangement uses TRBV20-1 and TRBJ2-3; 11 bases map to TRBD2. This CDR3 contains 14 residues. Unmatched junction bases numbered 2, after V lost 3 bases and J lost 3 bases. Per germline, CDR1 DFQATT and CDR2 SNEGSKA (reference sequence). The CDR3 DNA reads TGCAGTGCTAGTACTAGCGGGAGAACAGATACGCAGTATTTT. Its translation is CSASTSGRTDTQYF.

The rearrangement uses TRBV20-1 and TRBJ1-2; 8 bases are shared with TRBD1. This CDR3 contains 15 residues. V shed 0 bases and J 5 bases; nucleotides not matched to a gene: 8. The germline gives CDR1 DFQATT, CDR2 SNEGSKA (reference sequence). CDR3 sequence: CSARDGTGISYGYTF. The CDR3 DNA is TGCAGTGCTAGAGACGGGACAGGAATATCGTATGGCTACACCTTC.

The chain links TRBV19 to TRBJ1-1, with D uncertain. V gave up 1 base and J gave up 1 base, with 4 bases separating them. The germline V gene encodes CDR1 LNHDA and CDR2 SQIVND (reference sequence). The CDR3 totals 13 residues. The CDR3 coding sequence is TGTGCCAGTAGTATAGCTAGGAACACTGAAGCTTTCTTT. It is translated as CASSIARNTEAFF.

The chain links TRBV12-3 or TRBV12-4 to TRBJ1-1; D gene unclear. V was shortened by 7 bases and J by 2 bases, with 8 bases between the two germline ends. The CDR3 consists of 12 residues. CDR3 sequence reads: CASTQVNTEAFF. CDR3 bases: TGTGCCAGCACCCAGGTAAACACTGAAGCTTTCTTT.

The gene calls are TRBV7-9 and TRBJ2-7; D might be TRBD1 (6 bases). The CDR3 has 15 residues. Germline-derived CDR1 and CDR2 are SEHNR and FQNEAQ (reference sequence). Deletions cut 0 bases from V and 4 bases from J, with 13 bases between. In DNA, the CDR3 is TGTGCCAGCAGCTTAGCCCGGGACACACCGTACGAGCAGTACTTC. As protein: CASSLARDTPYEQYF.

This clonotype was counted between two and nine times. The CDR3 sequence is CASSLGGLRSYEQYF. CDR3 bases: TGTGCCAGCAGCTTAGGGGGACTCCGAAGCTACGAGCAGTACTTC. The chain uses TRBV7-2 and TRBJ2-7; D is perhaps TRBD2 (6 bases). V was pared by 1 base and J by 3 bases, with 13 bases between. CDR3 size: 15 residues. Looked up from germline, CDR1 is SGHTA and CDR2 is FQGNSA.

This clonotype turned up a few times. The chain combines TRBV6-2 or TRBV6-3 with TRBJ2-1; TRBD2 might be the D (6 bases). Trimming shortened V by 0 bases and J by 5 bases, and 14 bases separated the two germline ends. The CDR3 loop spans 16 amino acids. Germline CDR1 and CDR2: MNHEY and SVGEGT. CDR3 sequence: CASSYSVKAGDNEQFF. In nucleotides, the CDR3 is TGTGCCAGCAGTTACTCGGTCAAAGCGGGTGACAATGAGCAGTTCTTC.

This clonotype was seen repeatedly, ten times or more. The chain employs TRBV24-1 and TRBJ1-2, with a possible D match to TRBD1 (5 bases). The CDR3 is made up of 11 amino acids. V was pared by 5 bases and J by 5 bases, with 5 bases between. Germline V gene sequence: CDR1 KGHDR, CDR2 SFDVKD. This CDR3 reads CATSGGYGYTF. The CDR3 DNA sequence: TGTGCCACCAGTGGGGGGTATGGCTACACCTTC.

V gene TRBV11-2 combines with J gene TRBJ2-3; D is possibly TRBD2 (5 bases). The V gene's germline CDR1 is SGHAT and CDR2 FQNNGV. The CDR3 is made up of 16 amino acids. V shed 1 base and J shed 3 bases, with 14 bases lying between them. The CDR3 spells CASSLAGVLNTDTQYF. The CDR3, as DNA: TGTGCCAGCAGCTTAGCCGGGGTCCTAAATACAGATACGCAGTATTTT.

The chain recombines TRBV6-2 or TRBV6-3 with TRBJ2-7, with 9 bases matching TRBD1. In germline, CDR1 is MNHEY, CDR2 SVGEGT. The CDR3 is 15 amino acids. V shed 6 bases and J 3 bases; nucleotides not matched to a gene: 9. CDR3 DNA sequence: TGTGCCAGCAGCTCAAGGGGGACAGGGCACTACGAGCAGTACTTC. It yields the protein CASSSRGTGHYEQYF.

This rearrangement joins TRBV30 to TRBJ1-6; D gene ambiguous. The V end was cut by 2 bases, the J end by 9 bases, with 23 bases between. The CDR3 is made up of 17 amino acids. Germline assignment: CDR1 GTSNPN and CDR2 SVGIG (reference sequence). The CDR3 loop reads CAWSLTNPGAAGSPLHF. As DNA, the CDR3 is TGTGCCTGGAGTCTTACGAACCCAGGCGCGGCTGGTTCACCCCTCCACTTT.

The rearrangement links TRBV28 to TRBJ1-2; tentative D call: TRBD1 (5 bases). V was cut by 5 bases and J by 8 bases, with 12 bases left in between. The CDR3 spans 12 residues. Per germline, CDR1 MDHEN and CDR2 SYDVKM. CDR3 residues: CASSLGTRGYTF. CDR3 sequence (DNA): TGTGCCAGCAGTCTTGGGACGCGGGGCTACACCTTC.

The chain is built from TRBV7-9 and TRBJ1-2, with D unresolved. The CDR3 has 15 amino acids. The germline gives CDR1 SEHNR, CDR2 FQNEAQ (reference sequence). Trimming took off 4 bases at V and 7 bases at J, with 19 bases between the two ends. The CDR3 protein is CASSSHLGTTSGYTF. For the CDR3, the DNA is TGTGCCAGCAGCTCCCATCTGGGCACGACGAGTGGCTACACCTTC.

This clonotype appeared many times. J is TRBJ2-7 and V is TRBV7-9; TRBD1 aligns across 7 bases. With 2 bases clipped from V and 2 bases from J, the junction kept 6 bases outside the gene matches. The CDR3 consists of 15 residues. From germline, CDR1 is SEHNR and CDR2 FQNEAQ (reference sequence). CDR3 nucleotides: TGTGCCAGCAGCTTATTTGGCGACAGGGCCTACGAGCAGTACTTC. This translates into CASSLFGDRAYEQYF.

This chain connects TRBV7-9 to TRBJ2-7; 8 nucleotides line up with TRBD1. The V and J ends lost 1 base and 3 bases, in that order; junction bases with no gene match: 5. Per the germline V gene, CDR1 is SEHNR and CDR2 is FQNEAQ (reference sequence). This CDR3 spans 15 amino acids. For the CDR3, the DNA is TGTGCCAGCAGCTTAGGAGACAGGGGAGACTACGAGCAGTACTTC. Translating it yields CASSLGDRGDYEQYF.

The V gene is TRBV10-2, the J gene TRBJ2-2; 9 nucleotides line up with TRBD1. V trimming: 3 bases; J trimming: 3 bases; junction bases outside the gene matches: 5. CDR3 size: 16 residues. Germline V gene lookup returns CDR1 WSHSY and CDR2 SAAADI. In DNA form, the CDR3 reads TGCGCCAGCAGTGAACCGGGACAGGGATACACCGGGGAGCTGTTTTTT. Residues: CASSEPGQGYTGELFF.

This clonotype has just a few counts. The chain links TRBV6-5 to TRBJ2-1, with 12 bases fitting TRBD2. The CDR3 runs to 16 residues. CDR1 and CDR2 (germline): MNHEY, SVGAGI. The J segment lost 7 bases and the V segment lost 2 bases, leaving 6 bases of the junction unmatched. CDR3 nucleotide sequence: TGTGCCAGCAGTTACCCAGGACTAGCGGGGAAGAATGAGCAGTTCTTC. Translating gives CASSYPGLAGKNEQFF.

The rearrangement links TRBV24-1 to TRBJ2-5; D gene uncertain. V lost 4 bases and J lost 5, with 13 bases in between. This CDR3 contains 14 residues. Germline CDR1 KGHDR, CDR2 SFDVKD. Written as DNA, the CDR3 is TGTGCCACCAGTGACGGCCGGTGGACGGAGACCCAGTACTTC. Its translation is CATSDGRWTETQYF.

The chain has TRBV5-1 and TRBJ2-1; 7 nucleotides line up with TRBD2. Trimming took 4 bases from V and 8 from J; bases not matched to a gene: 15. The germline CDR1 and CDR2 sequences are SGHRS and YFSETQ. The CDR3 is 16 residues long. CDR3 region: CASSPNPTGAGYEQFF. CDR3 bases: TGCGCCAGCAGCCCCAACCCCACCGGAGCGGGATATGAGCAGTTCTTC.